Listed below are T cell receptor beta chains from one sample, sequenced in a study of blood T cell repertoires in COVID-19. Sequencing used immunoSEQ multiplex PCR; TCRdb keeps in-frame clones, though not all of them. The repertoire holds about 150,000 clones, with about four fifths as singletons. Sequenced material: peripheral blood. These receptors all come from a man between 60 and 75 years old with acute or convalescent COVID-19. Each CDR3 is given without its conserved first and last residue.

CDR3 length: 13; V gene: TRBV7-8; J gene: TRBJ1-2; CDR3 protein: ASSLVRTGGEGYT
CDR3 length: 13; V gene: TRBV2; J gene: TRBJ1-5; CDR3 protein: ASKLGAGFNQPQH
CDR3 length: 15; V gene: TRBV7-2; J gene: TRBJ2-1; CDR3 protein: ASSLDLAGGPYNEQF
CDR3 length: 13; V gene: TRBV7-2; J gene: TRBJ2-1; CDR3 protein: ASSQDRAPYNEQF
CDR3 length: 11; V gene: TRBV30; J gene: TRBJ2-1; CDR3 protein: AWSILVTGEQF
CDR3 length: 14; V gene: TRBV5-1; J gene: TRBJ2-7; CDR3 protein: ASSLAPWGELEEQY
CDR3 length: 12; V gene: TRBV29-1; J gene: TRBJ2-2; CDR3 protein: SVAGGTGTGELF
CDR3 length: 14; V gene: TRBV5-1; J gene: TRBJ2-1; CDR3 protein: ASSDASGRGYNEQF
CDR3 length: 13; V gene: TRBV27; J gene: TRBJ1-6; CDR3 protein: ASSPSTGGSSPLH
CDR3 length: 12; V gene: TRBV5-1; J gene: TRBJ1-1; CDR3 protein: ASSLAGSSAQAF
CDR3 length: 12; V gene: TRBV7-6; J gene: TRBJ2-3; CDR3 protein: ASSITSGTDTQY
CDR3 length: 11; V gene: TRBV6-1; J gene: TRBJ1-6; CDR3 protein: ASSEEAGRSLH
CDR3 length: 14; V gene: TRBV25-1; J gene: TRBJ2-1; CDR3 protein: ASSSLAIGSYNEQF
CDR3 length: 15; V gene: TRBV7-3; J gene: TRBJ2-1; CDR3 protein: ASSGQGAGHTYNEQF
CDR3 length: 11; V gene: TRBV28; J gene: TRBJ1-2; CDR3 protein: ASSPGTGSGYT
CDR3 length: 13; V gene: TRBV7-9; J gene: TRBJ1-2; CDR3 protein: ASSLGTGRDYGYT
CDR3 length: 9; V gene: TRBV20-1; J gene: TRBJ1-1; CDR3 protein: RGIQGTEAF
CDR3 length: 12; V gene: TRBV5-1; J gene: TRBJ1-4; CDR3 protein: ASSFGGPNEKLF
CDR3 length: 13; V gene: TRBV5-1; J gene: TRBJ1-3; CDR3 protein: ASSEDRGGGNTIY
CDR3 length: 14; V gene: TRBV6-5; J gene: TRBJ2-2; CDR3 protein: ASSYLGLARSGELF
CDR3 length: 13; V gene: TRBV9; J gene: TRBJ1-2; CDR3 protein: ASSAPTGGDYGYT
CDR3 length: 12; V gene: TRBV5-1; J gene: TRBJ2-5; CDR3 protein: ASSTGGPQETQY
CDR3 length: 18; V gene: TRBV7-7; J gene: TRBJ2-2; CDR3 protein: ASSLVPPDRGFFLTGELF
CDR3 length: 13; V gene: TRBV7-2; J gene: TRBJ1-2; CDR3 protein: ASSSGTGLKSGYT
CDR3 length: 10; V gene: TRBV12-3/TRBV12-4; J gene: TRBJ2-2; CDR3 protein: ASSRGAGELF
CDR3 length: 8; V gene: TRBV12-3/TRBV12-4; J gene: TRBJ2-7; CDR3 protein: ASSLGWEY
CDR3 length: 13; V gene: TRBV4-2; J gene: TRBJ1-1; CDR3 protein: ASSQDGMRNTEAF
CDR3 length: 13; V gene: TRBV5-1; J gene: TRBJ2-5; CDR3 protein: ASSLVPRAKETQY
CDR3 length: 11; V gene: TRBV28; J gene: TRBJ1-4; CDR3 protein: ASTWRQNEKLF
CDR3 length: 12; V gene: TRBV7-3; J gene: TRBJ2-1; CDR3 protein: ASSPTSGSNEQF
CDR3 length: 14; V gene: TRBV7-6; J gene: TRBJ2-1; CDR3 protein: ASSLTARGIPNEQF
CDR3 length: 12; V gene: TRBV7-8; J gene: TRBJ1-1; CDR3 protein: ASSRNRGNTEAF
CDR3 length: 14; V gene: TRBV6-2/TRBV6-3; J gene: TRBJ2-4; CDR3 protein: ASSPPDRLAKNIQY
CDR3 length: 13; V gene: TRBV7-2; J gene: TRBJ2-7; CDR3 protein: ASSLAGQGLYEQY
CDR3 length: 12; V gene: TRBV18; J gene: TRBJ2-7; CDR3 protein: ASSPQRSSYEQY
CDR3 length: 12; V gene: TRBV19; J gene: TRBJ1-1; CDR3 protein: ASMVDRGHTEAF
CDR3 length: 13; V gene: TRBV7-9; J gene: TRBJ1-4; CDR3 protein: ASSPTPGGSEKLF
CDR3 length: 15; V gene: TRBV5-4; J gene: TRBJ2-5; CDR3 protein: ASSPGLAGARLETQY
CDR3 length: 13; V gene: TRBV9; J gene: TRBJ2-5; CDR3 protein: ASSSSGGAGETQY
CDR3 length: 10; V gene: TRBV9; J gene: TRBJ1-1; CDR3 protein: ASSRTGDEAF
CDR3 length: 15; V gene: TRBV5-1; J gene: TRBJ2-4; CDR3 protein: ASSPGQGARAKNIQY
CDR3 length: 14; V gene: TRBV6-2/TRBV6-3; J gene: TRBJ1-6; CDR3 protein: ASSFRTLTYNSPLH
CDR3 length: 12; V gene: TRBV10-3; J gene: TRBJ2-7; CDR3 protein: AIQSRQGDYEQY
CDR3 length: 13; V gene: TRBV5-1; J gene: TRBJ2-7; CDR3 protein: ASSDRDRGSYEQY
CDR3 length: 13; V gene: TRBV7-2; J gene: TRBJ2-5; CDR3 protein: ASSLTGGRRETQY
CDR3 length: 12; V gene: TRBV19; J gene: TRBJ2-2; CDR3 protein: ASRRQGNTGELF
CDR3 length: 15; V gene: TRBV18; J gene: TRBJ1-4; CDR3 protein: ASSLTGDSPTNEKLF
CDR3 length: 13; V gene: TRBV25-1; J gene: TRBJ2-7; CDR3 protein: ASSTTGQPPGEQY
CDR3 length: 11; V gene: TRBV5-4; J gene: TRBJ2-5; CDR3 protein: ASSRDRFETQY
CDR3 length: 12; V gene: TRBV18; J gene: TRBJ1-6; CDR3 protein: ASFRDRGNSPLH
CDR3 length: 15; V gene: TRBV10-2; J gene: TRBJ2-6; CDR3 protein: ASSEAGIPSGANVLT
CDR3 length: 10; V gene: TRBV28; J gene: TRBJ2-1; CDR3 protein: ASMASGRRQF
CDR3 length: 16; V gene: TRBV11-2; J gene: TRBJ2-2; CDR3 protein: ASSLPRARGLGTGELF
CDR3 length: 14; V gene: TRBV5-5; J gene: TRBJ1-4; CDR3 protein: ASKLLAGQSNEKLF
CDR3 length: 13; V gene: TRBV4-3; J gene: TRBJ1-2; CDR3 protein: ASSQDGTVNYGYT
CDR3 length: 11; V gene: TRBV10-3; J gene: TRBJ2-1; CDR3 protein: AIGAVPRNEQF
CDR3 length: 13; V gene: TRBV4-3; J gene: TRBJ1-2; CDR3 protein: ASSQQNNRDYGYT
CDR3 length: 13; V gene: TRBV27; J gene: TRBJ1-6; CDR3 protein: ASRDRPSGNSPLH
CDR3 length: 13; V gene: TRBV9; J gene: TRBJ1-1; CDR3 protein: ASSVTGQTNTEAF
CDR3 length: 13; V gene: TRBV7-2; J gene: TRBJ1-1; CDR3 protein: ASSLSKGRNTEAF